This T cell receptor (beta chain) is from a study of shared clonotypes between healthy human individuals (dated by TCRdb to the early 2020s). Background on the whole study: The cohort included a few men and two women between 18 and 49 years of age. Per donor, three plates each were used for CD4 naive and CD4 memory, two for CD8 naive, and one for CD8 memory. To estimate repertoire size and how much clonotype sharing occurs between individuals, the study deeply sequenced the blood TCR repertoires of about five healthy adults. Per donor, leukapheresis produced somewhere between about 0.94 and 10 billion PBMCs. Different laboratories and diverse techniques were used to prepare libraries and sequence TCR repertoires, to increase sequencing depth and limit assay-specific biases.

CD8 naive samples were CD45RO-negative cells positively selected for CCR7, giving a CD45RA+CCR7+ population that excluded TemRA cells. Donors were healthy HIV-negative adults with no recently reported acute infections or vaccinations. All donors were Caucasian adults living in Nashville, Tennessee, USA. After blood collection by leukapheresis, PBMCs were isolated using Ficoll-Histopaque density gradient centrifugation and then cryopreserved in the vapor phase of liquid nitrogen. Analytical flow cytometry was used to check the purity and quantity of each magnetically sorted T cell population. From each sorted fraction, genomic DNA was isolated and quantified by UV absorbance on a Nanodrop 2000c. In regard to this clone: Its binding antigen is unknown. No base quality values were provided; no much bigger clone lies one nucleotide off.

Using the deep immunoSEQ assay, multiplex PCR amplified TCR CDR3 regions from genomic DNA. Extracted genomic DNA from each cell subset was distributed evenly across all wells of several immunoSEQ 96-well plates, and each plate was treated as a replicate. For sorted subsets, approximately 200 ng of genomic DNA, equivalent to some 33,000 T cell genomes, went into each replicate PCR. Purified libraries were quantified with a Qubit 3.0 fluorometer, sized on a Bioanalyzer 2100, and re-quantified with the KAPA Library Quantification kit. A separate single-read 150-cycle Illumina NextSeq 550 flow cell was used to sequence each immunoSEQ 96-well plate. From the authors' description of their analysis: Because only junctional sequences without quality scores were contained in the immunoSEQ output, filtering matching that applied to full-length reads could not be performed. To assign V/J genes and CDR3, sequences were annotated using PyIR, a Python wrapper for IgBLAST v1.9, with IMGT germline references. Reads were filtered out if the reads had weak V/J assignments (E-value above 1e-6), no CDR3, stop codons, out-of-frame junctions, or ambiguous translated residues. V3J clonotypes were defined by identical inferred V gene, J gene, and CDR3 amino acid sequence. The percentage overlap between two repertoires was calculated by dividing the number of shared unique clonotypes by the size of the smaller repertoire. Repertoire richness was assessed with RTK rarefaction, the Chao1 estimator, and Recon v2.1 estimates of unobserved clonotypes. Generation probabilities for all TCRbeta clonotypes obtained by the gDNA method from a handful of donors were computed using OLGA. Sourced from immuneACCESS, this table was stored by TCRdb with only in-frame sequences that have V and J called. A share of the clones is absent; for the studies checked, an unresolved V gene accounts for under half, and the remainder has no known explanation. That table furnishes V, J and clone size, whereas the DNA furnished D and trimming. The sample table holds about 2.1 million clones, of which around 93% were seen once. The ten biggest clones cover 1.5% to 2% of the sample.

General findings and caveats noted by the study authors: Sampling was restricted to blood, and TCR repertoires in tissue are likely to differ from TCR repertoires in blood. Across four donors, approximately 5% of naive CD4, roughly 3.8% of naive CD8, around 2.1% of memory CD4, and 0.4% to 0.45% of memory CD8 clonotypes were shared. Incomplete sequencing was indicated by rarefaction of sorted-subset datasets, despite the large sequencing depth. Based on pairwise subsampling, the degree of clonotype sharing among donors was expected to be affected by sequencing depth. Because the study included only a small number of donors, the genetic and exposure-history diversity represented was limited. Higher generation probabilities were observed for clonotypes shared by all four sorted-subset donors than for non-shared clonotypes. Larger estimated clonotype richness was generally found for naive subsets than for memory subsets.

What was sequenced was naive CD8+ T cells from PBMCs. Read against the paper, the sample's cell subset or site label means: CD45RA+CCR7+. This TCR derives from a young man in good health. Some clones in this sample may be carry-over from other donors' samples.

The DNA is as follows: TGTGCCAGCAGCGGATGGGACAGCCACCAAGAGACCCAGTACTTC. This sequence encodes CASSGWDSHQETQYF. The receptor chain draws on TRBV9 and TRBJ2-5, and TRBD1 aligns with 7 junction nucleotides. V has 3 bases trimmed and J has 0 bases trimmed; junction bases matching no gene number 5. CDR1 is given as SGDLS and CDR2 as YYNGEE, both from the germline V gene. Taken from cysteine to phenylalanine, the CDR3 has 15 residues. The kept DNA is CDR3 alone, 45 bases in frame from the first base.